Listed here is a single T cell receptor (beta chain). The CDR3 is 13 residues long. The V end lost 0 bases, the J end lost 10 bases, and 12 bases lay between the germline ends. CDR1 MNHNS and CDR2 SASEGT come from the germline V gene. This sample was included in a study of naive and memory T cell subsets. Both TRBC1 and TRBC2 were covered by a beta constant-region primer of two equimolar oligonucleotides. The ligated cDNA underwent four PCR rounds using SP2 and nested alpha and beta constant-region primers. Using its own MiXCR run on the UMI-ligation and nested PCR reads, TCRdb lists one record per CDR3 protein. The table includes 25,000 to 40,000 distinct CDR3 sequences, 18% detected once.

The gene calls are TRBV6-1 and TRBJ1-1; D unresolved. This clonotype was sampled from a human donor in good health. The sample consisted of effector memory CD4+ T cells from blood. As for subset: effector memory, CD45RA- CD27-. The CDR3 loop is CASSEAGRYRAFF. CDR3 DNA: TGTGCCAGCAGTGAAGCTGGCAGATACCGAGCTTTCTTT.